Shown below are 10 T cell receptor beta chains from a single sample sequenced in a study of OX40 agonist ivuxolimab in advanced cancers. Using immunoSEQ multiplex PCR, the repertoire was profiled, and TCRdb retains in-frame clones only, with some absent. The table shows 73,000 or so clones, with 92% occurring only once. The sequences come from CD4+ or CD8+ T cells sorted from blood, collected in a trial of the OX40 agonist ivuxolimab. Receptors originate from an adult with an advanced solid tumor such as melanoma, head and neck, liver or kidney cancer.

The rearrangement links TRBV5-6 to TRBJ1-1; D possibly corresponds to TRBD1 (5 bases). The germline CDR1 and CDR2 sequences are SGHDT and YYEEEE. The CDR3 extends over 13 amino acids. The V end was cut by 3 bases, the J end by 4 bases, with 10 bases between. CDR3 nucleotide sequence: TGTGCCAGCAGCTCAGGGCCAAGCACTGAAGCTTTCTTT. This sequence encodes CASSSGPSTEAFF.

The chain links TRBV9 to TRBJ1-3, with D possibly being TRBD1 (5 bases). Germline loops: CDR1 SGDLS, CDR2 YYNGEE. V lost 2 bases and J lost 2, with 11 bases in between. CDR3 length: 15 residues. CDR3 amino acids: CASSVAGTAGNTIYF. The CDR3 nucleotides are TGTGCCAGCAGCGTCGCCGGGACGGCTGGAAACACCATATATTTT.

The genes are TRBV6-5 and TRBJ2-1; no clear D. V was clipped by 2 bases and J by 4 bases, with 9 bases between them. The CDR3 spans 14 residues. Germline loops: CDR1 MNHEY, CDR2 SVGAGI. DNA for the CDR3: TGTGCCAGCAGTTACCCTCCCTTATACAATGAGCAGTTCTTC. This translates into CASSYPPLYNEQFF.

Only one count was recorded for this clone. The chain carries TRBV5-4 and TRBJ1-1, with 9 bases matching TRBD1. CDR1 is SGHNT and CDR2 is YYREEE in the germline V gene (reference sequence). V lost 8 bases to trimming and J lost 4 bases; unmatched junction nucleotides: 3. CDR3 size: 12 residues. The CDR3 region has the DNA TGTGCCAGTTTGGACAGGGGCACTGAAGCTTTCTTT. This translates into CASLDRGTEAFF.

V gene TRBV6-5 combines with J gene TRBJ1-2; 7 nucleotides agree with TRBD1. V shed 5 bases, J shed 2 bases, and the junction held 5 bases outside the gene matches. CDR3 length: 14 residues. CDR1 is MNHEY and CDR2 is SVGAGI in the germline V gene. In nucleotides, the CDR3 is TGTGCCAGCAGTCAACAGGGGCCCAACTATGGCTACACCTTC. Translation: CASSQQGPNYGYTF.

CDR3 residues: CASSPPGEVGYGYTF. In DNA, the CDR3 is TGTGCCAGCTCACCACCGGGAGAGGTGGGCTATGGCTACACCTTC. This chain connects TRBV18 to TRBJ1-2, with unresolved D. CDR1 is KGHSH, CDR2 LQKENI, per germline. The CDR3 is 15 residues long. Trimming cost V 0 bases and J 4 bases, with 12 bases left between them.

The V call is TRBV5-6, the J call TRBJ2-1; 9 bases agree with TRBD1. This CDR3 has 16 residues. Germline-derived CDR1 and CDR2 are SGHDT and YYEEEE. V was pared by 1 base and J by 4 bases, with 6 bases of the junction left unmatched. The DNA for the CDR3 is TGTGCCAGCAGCTTGAGAGGACAGGGGACATACAATGAGCAGTTCTTC. Translated, it gives CASSLRGQGTYNEQFF.

V and J are TRBV7-9 and TRBJ2-5, with 8 nucleotides matching TRBD1. CDR1 is SEHNR and CDR2 is FQNEAQ in the germline V gene (reference sequence). This CDR3 comprises 16 residues. After removal of 4 bases from V and 3 bases from J, the junction contained 10 bases not matched to a gene. The CDR3 here is CASSSVGTGYEETQYF. CDR3 DNA: TGTGCCAGCAGCTCCGTTGGGACAGGATATGAAGAGACCCAGTACTTC.

The genes are TRBV27 and TRBJ2-2; TRBD1 is a possible D gene (5 bases). CDR1 and CDR2 from the germline V gene are MNHEY and SMNVEV (reference sequence). The CDR3 totals 15 residues. V dropped 8 bases and J dropped 6 bases, with 19 bases sitting between them. The CDR3 DNA reads as TGTGCCAGCCCTTACCTACAAGGGGCCCCCGGGGAGCTGTTTTTT. Translating it yields CASPYLQGAPGELFF.

The chain is built from TRBV5-6 and TRBJ2-5, with D unresolved. The CDR3 extends over 14 amino acids. Trimming left V 2 bases short and J 1 base short, with 9 bases between. Germline-derived CDR1 and CDR2 are SGHDT and YYEEEE. The CDR3 bases are TGTGCCAGCAGCTTAGCGCACGCCCAAGAGACCCAGTACTTC. Its protein is CASSLAHAQETQYF.